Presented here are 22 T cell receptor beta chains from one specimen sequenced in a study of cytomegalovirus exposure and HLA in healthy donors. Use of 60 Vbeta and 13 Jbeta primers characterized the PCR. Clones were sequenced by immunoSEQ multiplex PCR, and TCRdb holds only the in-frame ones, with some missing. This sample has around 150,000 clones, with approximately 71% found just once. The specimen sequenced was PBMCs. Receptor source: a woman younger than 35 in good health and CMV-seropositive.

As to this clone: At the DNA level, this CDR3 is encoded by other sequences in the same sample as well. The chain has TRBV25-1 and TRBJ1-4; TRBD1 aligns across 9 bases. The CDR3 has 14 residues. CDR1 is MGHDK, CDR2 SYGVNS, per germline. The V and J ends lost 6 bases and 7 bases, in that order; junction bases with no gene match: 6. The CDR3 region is CASSALGQGEKLFF. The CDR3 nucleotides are TGTGCCAGCAGCGCCCTGGGACAGGGTGAAAAACTGTTTTTT.

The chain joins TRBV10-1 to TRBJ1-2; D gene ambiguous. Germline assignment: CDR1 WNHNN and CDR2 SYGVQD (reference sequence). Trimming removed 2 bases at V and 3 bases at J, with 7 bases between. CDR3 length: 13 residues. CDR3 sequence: CASSENADYGYTF. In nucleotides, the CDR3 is TGCGCCAGCAGTGAGAATGCAGACTATGGCTACACCTTC.

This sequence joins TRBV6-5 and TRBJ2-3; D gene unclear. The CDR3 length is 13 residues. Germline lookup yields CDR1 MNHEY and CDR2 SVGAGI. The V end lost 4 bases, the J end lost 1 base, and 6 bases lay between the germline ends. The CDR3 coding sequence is TGTGCCAGCAGTTGGCAGGGCACAGATACGCAGTATTTT. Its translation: CASSWQGTDTQYF.

DNA of the CDR3: TGTGCCAGCAGCGTAGGGAGGACAGGGAATTCACCCCTCCACTTT. Residues: CASSVGRTGNSPLHF. The chain has TRBV9 and TRBJ1-6; 8 positions match TRBD1. The germline V gene has CDR1 SGDLS and CDR2 YYNGEE. The CDR3 has 15 amino acids. V lost 0 bases to trimming and J lost 7 bases; unmatched junction nucleotides: 3.

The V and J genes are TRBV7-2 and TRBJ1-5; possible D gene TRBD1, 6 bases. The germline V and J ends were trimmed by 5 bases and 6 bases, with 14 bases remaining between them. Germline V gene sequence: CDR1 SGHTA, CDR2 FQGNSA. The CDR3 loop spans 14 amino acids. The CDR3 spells CASSPGGPGQPQHF. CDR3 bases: TGTGCCAGCAGCCCCGGGGGGCCAGGTCAGCCCCAGCATTTT.

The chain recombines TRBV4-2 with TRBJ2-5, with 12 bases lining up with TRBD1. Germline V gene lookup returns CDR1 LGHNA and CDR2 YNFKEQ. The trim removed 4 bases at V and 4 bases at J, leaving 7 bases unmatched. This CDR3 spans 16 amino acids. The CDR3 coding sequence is TGTGCCAGCAGCCCGGCCGGGACAGGGGGCGGAGAGACCCAGTACTTC. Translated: CASSPAGTGGGETQYF.

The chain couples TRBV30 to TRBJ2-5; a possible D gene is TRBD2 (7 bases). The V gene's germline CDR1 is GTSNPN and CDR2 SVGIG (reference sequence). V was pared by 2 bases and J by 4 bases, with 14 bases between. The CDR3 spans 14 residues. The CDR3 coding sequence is TGTGCCTGGAGTAGGGGGGGGCGCACAGAGACCCAGTACTTC. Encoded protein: CAWSRGGRTETQYF.

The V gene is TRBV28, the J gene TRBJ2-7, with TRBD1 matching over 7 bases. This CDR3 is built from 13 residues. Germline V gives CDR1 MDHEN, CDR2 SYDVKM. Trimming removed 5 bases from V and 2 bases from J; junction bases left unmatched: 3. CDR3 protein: CASSEQGTYEQYF. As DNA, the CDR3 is TGTGCCAGCAGTGAACAGGGGACCTACGAGCAGTACTTC. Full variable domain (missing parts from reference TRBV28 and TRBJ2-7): DVKVTQSSRYLVKRTGEKVFLECVQDMDHENMFWYRQDPGLGLRLIYFSYDVKMKEKGDIPEGYSVSREKKERFSLILESASTNQTSMYLCASSEQGTYEQYFGPGTRLTVT.

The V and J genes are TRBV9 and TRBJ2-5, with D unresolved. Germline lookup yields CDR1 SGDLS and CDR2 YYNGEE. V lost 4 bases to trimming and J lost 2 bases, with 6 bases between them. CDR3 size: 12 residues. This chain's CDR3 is CASSPHQETQYF. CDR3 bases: TGTGCCAGCAGCCCCCATCAAGAGACCCAGTACTTC.

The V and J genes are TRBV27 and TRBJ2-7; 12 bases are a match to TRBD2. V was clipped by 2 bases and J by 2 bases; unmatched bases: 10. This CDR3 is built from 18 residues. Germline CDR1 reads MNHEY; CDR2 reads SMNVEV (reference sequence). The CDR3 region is CASSLGLAGRPGPYEQYF. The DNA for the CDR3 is TGTGCCAGCAGTTTAGGACTAGCGGGACGCCCCGGCCCCTACGAGCAGTACTTC.

The CDR3 nucleotides are TGTGCCAGCAGTTTGGTTGGGGGCGCCCAGCCCCAGCATTTT. Translating it yields CASSLVGGAQPQHF. The V gene is TRBV6-6, the J gene TRBJ1-5; D possibly corresponds to TRBD1 (6 bases). The V gene's germline CDR1 is MNHNY and CDR2 SVGAGI (reference sequence). Trimming removed 4 bases from V and 7 bases from J, with 14 bases in between. The CDR3 has 14 amino acids.

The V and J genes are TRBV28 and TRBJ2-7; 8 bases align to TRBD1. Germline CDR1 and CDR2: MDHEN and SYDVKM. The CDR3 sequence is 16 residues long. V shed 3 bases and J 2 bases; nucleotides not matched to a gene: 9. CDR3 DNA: TGTGCCAGCAGTTTGGGGACAGGACGGCGTCCCTACGAGCAGTACTTC. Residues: CASSLGTGRRPYEQYF.

The CDR3, as DNA: TGTGCCAGCAGTGCTAACAGTCAAGAGACCCAGTACTTC. This codes for CASSANSQETQYF. The chain carries TRBV2 and TRBJ2-5; no firm D call. CDR1 is SNHLY, CDR2 FYNNEI, per germline. This CDR3 contains 13 residues. V was pared by 4 bases and J by 2 bases, with 8 bases between. Full variable domain (missing parts from reference TRBV2 and TRBJ2-5): EPEVTQTPSHQVTQMGQEVILRCVPISNHLYFYWYRQILGQKVEFLVSFYNNEISEKSEIFDDQFSVERPDGSNFTLKIRSTKLEDSAMYFCASSANSQETQYFGPGTRLLVL.

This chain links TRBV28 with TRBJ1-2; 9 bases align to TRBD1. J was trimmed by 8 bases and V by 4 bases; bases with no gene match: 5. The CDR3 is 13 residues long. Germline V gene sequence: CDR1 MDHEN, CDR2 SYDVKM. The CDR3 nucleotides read TGTGCCAGCAGTTGGGACAGGGTGGGCGGCTACACCTTC. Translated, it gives CASSWDRVGGYTF.

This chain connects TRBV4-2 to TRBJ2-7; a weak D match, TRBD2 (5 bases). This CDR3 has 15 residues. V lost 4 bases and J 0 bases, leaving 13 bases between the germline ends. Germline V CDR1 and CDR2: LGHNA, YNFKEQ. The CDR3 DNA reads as TGTGCCAGCAGCCTAAAGGACGGGGACTCCTACGAGCAGTACTTC. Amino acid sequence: CASSLKDGDSYEQYF.

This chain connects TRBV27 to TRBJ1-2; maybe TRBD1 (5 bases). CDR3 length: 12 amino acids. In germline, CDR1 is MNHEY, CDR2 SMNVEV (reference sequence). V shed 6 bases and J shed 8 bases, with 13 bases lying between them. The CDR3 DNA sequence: TGTGCCAGCAGAGAAAGGGGTGGAGGCTACACCTTC. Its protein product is CASRERGGGYTF.

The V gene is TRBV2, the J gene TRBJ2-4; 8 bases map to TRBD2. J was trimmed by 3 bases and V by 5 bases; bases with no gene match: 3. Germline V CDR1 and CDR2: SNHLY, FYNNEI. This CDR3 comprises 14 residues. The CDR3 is CASSKLADKNIQYF. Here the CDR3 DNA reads TGTGCCAGCAGTAAACTAGCGGACAAAAACATTCAGTACTTC.

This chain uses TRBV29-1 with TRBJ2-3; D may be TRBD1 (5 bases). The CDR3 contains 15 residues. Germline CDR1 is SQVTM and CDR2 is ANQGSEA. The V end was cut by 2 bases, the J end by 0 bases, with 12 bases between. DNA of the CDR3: TGCAGCGTTGAAAATCGAGGACACAGCACAGATACGCAGTATTTT. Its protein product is CSVENRGHSTDTQYF.

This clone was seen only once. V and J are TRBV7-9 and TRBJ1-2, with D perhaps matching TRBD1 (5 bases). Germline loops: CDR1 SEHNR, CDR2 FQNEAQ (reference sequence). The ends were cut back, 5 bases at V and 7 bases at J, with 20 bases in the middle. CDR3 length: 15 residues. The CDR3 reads CASSPSAGGEFGYTF. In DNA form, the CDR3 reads TGTGCCAGCAGCCCTTCCGCCGGGGGAGAGTTTGGCTACACCTTC. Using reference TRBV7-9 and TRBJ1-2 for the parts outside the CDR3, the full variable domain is DTGVSQNPRHKITKRGQNVTFRCDPISEHNRLYWYRQTLGQGPEFLTYFQNEAQLEKSRLLSDRFSAERPKGSFSTLEIQRTEQGDSAMYLCASSPSAGGEFGYTFGSGTRLTVV.

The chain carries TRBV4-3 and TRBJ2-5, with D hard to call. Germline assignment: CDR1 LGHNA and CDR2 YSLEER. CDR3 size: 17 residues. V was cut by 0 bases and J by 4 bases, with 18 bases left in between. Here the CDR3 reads CASSQEGLSNSLETQYF. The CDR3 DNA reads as TGCGCCAGCAGCCAAGAGGGCCTCTCAAACTCGCTAGAGACCCAGTACTTC.

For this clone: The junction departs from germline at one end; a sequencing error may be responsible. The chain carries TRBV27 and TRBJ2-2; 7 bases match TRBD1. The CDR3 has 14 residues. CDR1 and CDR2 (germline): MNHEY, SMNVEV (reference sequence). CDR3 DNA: TGTGCCAGCAAGGGACAGACGAACACCGAGGAGCTGTTTTTT. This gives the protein CASKGQTNTEELFF.

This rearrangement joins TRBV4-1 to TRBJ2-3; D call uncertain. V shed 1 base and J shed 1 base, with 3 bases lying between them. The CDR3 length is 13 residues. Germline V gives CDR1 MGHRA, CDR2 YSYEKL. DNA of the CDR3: TGCGCCAGCAGCCAAGCGGGCACAGATACGCAGTATTTT. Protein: CASSQAGTDTQYF.